This T cell receptor (beta chain) derives from a study of cytomegalovirus exposure and HLA in healthy donors. Study results and caveats: Fewer N-insertions (relative to the approximately 670-donor mean) were reportedly seen in an Asian-associated ancestry cluster in a later analysis. Presence/absence analyses took donor sequencing depth as roughly uniform. According to the study, roughly 160 TCR beta chains were cytomegalovirus-associated.

The study ran its PCR with 60 Vbeta and 13 Jbeta primers. Using immunoSEQ multiplex PCR, the repertoire was profiled, and TCRdb retains in-frame clones only, with some absent. The sample has some 100,000 clones, under 85% seen once; the top ten hold 13% to 15%. This clone was observed a single time. Its antigen is currently unknown. The same CDR3 can be traced to other DNA sequences in this sample. The trim removed 0 bases at V and 9 bases at J, leaving 11 bases unmatched. Germline V gene data show CDR1 as SGHRS and CDR2 as YFSETQ. The CDR3 loop spans 16 amino acids. This TCR was recovered from a woman aged 65 to 85 in good health and CMV-seropositive. Sequencing was performed on PBMCs. The chain recombines TRBV5-1 with TRBJ2-5; 10 bases agree with TRBD1. The CDR3 reads CASSLATDRGLPPQYF. As DNA, the CDR3 is TGCGCCAGCAGCTTGGCCACAGACAGGGGGCTCCCCCCCCAGTACTTC. Looking up the rest from reference TRBV5-1 and TRBJ2-5 gives the full variable domain: KAGVTQTPRYLIKTRGQQVTLSCSPISGHRSVSWYQQTPGQGLQFLFEYFSETQRNKGNFPGRFSGRQFSNSRSEMNVSTLELGDSALYLCASSLATDRGLPPQYFGPGTRLLVL.